Listed below are T cell receptor beta chains from one sample, sequenced in a study of shared T cell receptors in the human thymus. Libraries were prepared by immunoSEQ multiplex PCR; TCRdb keeps only in-frame clonotypes and omits some of them. The sample holds hundreds of thousands of clones, about 89% seen once. These data were likewise used in another study, on human thymus T cells.

Sequencing was carried out using thymocytes. These receptors were collected from a boy in the first two years of life with a congenital heart defect. Each CDR3 is given with its conserved first and last residue. The D gene is left open where the match is weak. The listing skips clone size in some rows; elsewhere it reads once, few, many or a size class.

J gene | V gene | clone size | D gene | CDR3 protein | CDR3 DNA
TRBJ1-1 | TRBV27 | NA | TRBD1 | CASLDRANTEAFF | TGTGCCAGCCTCGACAGGGCGAACACTGAAGCTTTCTTT
TRBJ2-3 | TRBV5-4 | NA | NA | CASSQGGAGGTDTQYF | TGTGCCAGCAGCCAAGGGGGGGCGGGAGGCACAGATACGCAGTATTTT
TRBJ2-7 | TRBV28 | NA | NA | CASSFPKTILPYEQYF | TGTGCCAGCAGTTTTCCTAAGACTATCCTCCCCTACGAGCAGTACTTC
TRBJ2-2 | TRBV5-1 | NA | NA | CASSSDSAGELFF | TGCGCCAGCAGCTCGGACAGCGCCGGGGAGCTGTTTTTT
TRBJ2-2 | TRBV9 | NA | TRBD1 | CASSSRQGAGELFF | TGTGCCAGCAGTTCTAGACAGGGGGCCGGGGAGCTGTTTTTT
TRBJ2-7 | TRBV11-1 | NA | NA | CASSLTDRQLGYEQYF | TGTGCCAGCAGCTTAACTGACAGACAGCTGGGGTACGAGCAGTACTTC
TRBJ1-1 | TRBV6-5 | once | NA | CASSYLGAKPEAFF | TGTGCCAGCAGTTACCTGGGGGCGAAGCCTGAAGCTTTCTTT
TRBJ2-4 | TRBV28 | NA | NA | CASSLVGEWAKNIQYF | TGTGCCAGCAGTTTAGTTGGGGAGTGGGCCAAAAACATTCAGTACTTC
TRBJ2-7 | TRBV5-1 | NA | NA | CASSRGHVSGSYEQYF | TGCGCCAGCAGCCGAGGACATGTTTCGGGCTCCTACGAGCAGTACTTC
TRBJ2-3 | TRBV7-2 | NA | TRBD2 | CASSLLAGVWTDTQYF | TGTGCCAGCAGCTTATTAGCGGGAGTGTGGACAGATACGCAGTATTTT
TRBJ1-5 | TRBV28 | NA | NA | CASRPPGEGNQPQHF | TGTGCCAGCAGGCCCCCGGGGGAAGGCAATCAGCCCCAGCATTTT
TRBJ1-5 | TRBV11-2 | NA | NA | CASSQQGWAQPQHF | TGTGCCAGCAGCCAACAGGGTTGGGCTCAGCCCCAGCATTTT
TRBJ1-1 | TRBV9 | once | NA | CASSPGGVDAEAFF | TGTGCCAGCAGCCCCGGGGGGGTGGACGCTGAAGCTTTCTTT
TRBJ2-5 | TRBV19 | NA | NA | CASSIRVRETQYF | TGTGCCAGTAGTATTCGCGTCCGAGAGACCCAGTACTTC
TRBJ2-2 | TRBV9 | NA | TRBD2 | CASSVGILAGAFGRTGELFF | TGTGCCAGCAGCGTAGGAATTTTAGCGGGAGCTTTCGGGCGGACCGGGGAGCTGTTTTTT
TRBJ1-3 | TRBV14 | NA | NA | CASSQEGDIPNSGNTIYF | TGTGCCAGCAGCCAAGAGGGGGACATCCCCAACTCTGGAAACACCATATATTTT
TRBJ1-5 | TRBV6-1 | NA | NA | CASSESPSGAYGQPQHF | TGTGCCAGCAGTGAAAGTCCGTCAGGGGCTTACGGTCAGCCCCAGCATTTT
TRBJ2-3 | TRBV19 | few | NA | CASTSHGGRTDTQYF | TGTGCCAGTACCTCACACGGGGGGCGCACAGATACGCAGTATTTT
TRBJ2-3 | TRBV30 | NA | TRBD2 | CAWSPPRLAGGPDTQYF | TGTGCCTGGAGTCCACCTCGACTAGCGGGGGGGCCAGATACGCAGTATTTT
TRBJ2-7 | TRBV7-2 | few | NA | CASSFSRGYEQYF | TGTGCCAGCAGCTTTTCCCGAGGCTACGAGCAGTACTTC
TRBJ2-1 | TRBV28 | NA | TRBD2 | CATCPPSGRYNEQFF | TGTGCCACCTGCCCCCCTAGCGGGAGGTACAATGAGCAGTTCTTC
TRBJ2-7 | TRBV28 | NA | TRBD2 | CASRTLTSGRYEQYF | TGTGCCAGCAGGACCCTAACTAGCGGGAGGTACGAGCAGTACTTC
TRBJ1-5 | TRBV29-1 | NA | NA | CSVEVGLNQPQHF | TGCAGCGTTGAAGTGGGGCTCAATCAGCCCCAGCATTTT
TRBJ2-1 | TRBV7-9 | NA | NA | CASSLEAKVGGHSYNEQFF | TGTGCCAGCAGCTTAGAGGCTAAGGTTGGCGGCCACTCCTACAATGAGCAGTTCTTC
TRBJ2-3 | TRBV28 | NA | TRBD2 | CASSSRTSGRGGVRTDTQYF | TGTGCCAGCAGCTCCAGGACTAGCGGGAGAGGTGGGGTTAGGACAGATACGCAGTATTTT
TRBJ1-5 | TRBV4-1 | NA | NA | CASSQALPQPQHF | TGCGCCAGCAGCCAGGCCTTACCCCAGCCCCAGCATTTT
TRBJ2-2 | TRBV10-2 | NA | NA | CASRQAGELFF | TGCGCCAGTAGACAAGCCGGGGAGCTGTTTTTT
TRBJ2-2 | TRBV6-5 | NA | TRBD1 | CASRPGQGSPGELFF | TGTGCCAGCAGACCCGGACAGGGATCCCCCGGGGAGCTGTTTTTT
TRBJ2-7 | TRBV7-8 | NA | NA | CASSLAPRGEQYF | TGTGCCAGCAGCTTAGCCCCCAGGGGCGAGCAGTACTTC
TRBJ1-1 | TRBV6-5 | few | NA | CASSYSGHENTEAFF | TGTGCCAGCAGTTACTCAGGACACGAGAACACTGAAGCTTTCTTT
TRBJ1-1 | TRBV4-1 | NA | TRBD1 | CASSLQNRQGGTEAFF | TGCGCCAGCAGCCTTCAAAATAGGCAGGGGGGAACTGAAGCTTTCTTT
TRBJ2-7 | TRBV13 | NA | TRBD2 | CASSQGLAGCCQYF | TGTGCCAGCAGCCAAGGACTAGCGGGTTGTTGTCAGTACTTC
TRBJ1-2 | TRBV25-1 | NA | NA | CASSDNPHGAGAYTF | TGTGCCAGCAGTGATAACCCCCACGGGGCAGGGGCCTACACCTTC